Following are 15 T cell receptor beta chains from one sample sequenced in a study of T cells in localized non-small cell lung cancer. Libraries were prepared by immunoSEQ multiplex PCR; TCRdb keeps only in-frame clonotypes and omits some of them. The sample holds roughly 40,000 clones, 65% to 90% seen once. The specimen was peripheral blood mononuclear cells, collected before any cancer treatment. These receptors originate from a male donor at least 60 years old with stage II lung adenocarcinoma.

The J gene is TRBJ1-3, the V gene TRBV30, with D perhaps matching TRBD1 (6 bases). CDR1 is GTSNPN, CDR2 SVGIG, per germline (reference sequence). Trimming removed 3 bases at V and 9 bases at J, with 21 bases between. The CDR3 is 15 residues long. The CDR3 loop reads CAWRMGHGEESTIYF. DNA of the CDR3: TGTGCCTGGAGGATGGGACACGGGGAGGAGAGCACCATATATTTT. Complete variable domain (other parts from reference TRBV30 and TRBJ1-3): SQTIHQWPATLVQPVGSPLSLECTVEGTSNPNLYWYRQAAGRGLQLLFYSVGIGQISSEVPQNLSASRPQDRQFILSSKKLLLSDSGFYLCAWRMGHGEESTIYFGEGSWLTVV.

The chain combines TRBV5-1 with TRBJ2-5; 8 nucleotides line up with TRBD2. Germline lookup yields CDR1 SGHRS and CDR2 YFSETQ. V lost 4 bases, J lost 5 bases, and 16 bases stayed unmatched. CDR3 length: 17 residues. The CDR3 is CASSTPGGAGAIETQYF. The DNA of the CDR3 is TGCGCCAGCAGCACCCCTGGGGGAGCGGGAGCCATTGAGACCCAGTACTTC.

V gene TRBV2 combines with J gene TRBJ2-7; 9 bases map to TRBD2. Germline CDR1 reads SNHLY; CDR2 reads FYNNEI. V lost 7 bases, J lost 7 bases, and 11 bases stayed unmatched. The CDR3 consists of 14 residues. The CDR3 loop is CASISGGRAGEQYF. CDR3 coding DNA: TGTGCCAGCATAAGTGGCGGGAGGGCGGGTGAGCAGTACTTC.

The chain employs TRBV27 and TRBJ1-1; TRBD1 aligns across 7 bases. Trimming at V came to 7 bases and at J to 4 bases, leaving 9 bases not matched to a gene. Germline CDR1 and CDR2: MNHEY and SMNVEV (reference sequence). The CDR3 sequence is 14 residues long. The CDR3 nucleotides read TGTGCCAGCATTCCCAATCCAGGGGGCACTGAAGCTTTCTTT. This gives the protein CASIPNPGGTEAFF.

This clone was observed a handful of times. DNA for the CDR3: TGCGCCAGCAGCTTGGGGTCTGCAGGGGGCTTTTGGGGAGGTGAAAAAGCTTTCTTT. Amino acids: CASSLGSAGGFWGGEKAFF. The chain employs TRBV5-1 and TRBJ1-1, with 8 positions matching TRBD1. CDR1 SGHRS and CDR2 YFSETQ come from the germline V gene. J gave up 9 bases and V 0 bases, and 22 bases lay outside the gene matches. The CDR3 is made up of 19 amino acids.

This chain joins TRBV7-2 and TRBJ1-1; weak D call: TRBD1 (5 bases). There are 12 residues in the CDR3. Trimming removed 6 bases from V and 7 bases from J, with 12 bases in between. Germline V CDR1 and CDR2: SGHTA, FQGNSA. The CDR3, as DNA: TGTGCCAGCAGAAGGGACGCAGGTGAAGCTTTCTTT. The encoded protein is CASRRDAGEAFF.

The rearrangement links TRBV28 to TRBJ1-5; TRBD1 is a possible D gene (5 bases). Trimming took off 7 bases at V and 7 bases at J, with 17 bases between the two ends. Germline loops: CDR1 MDHEN, CDR2 SYDVKM. The CDR3 has 14 amino acids. The CDR3 loop is CASTEGRGRQPQHF. As DNA, the CDR3 is TGTGCCAGCACCGAAGGGAGGGGCCGGCAGCCCCAGCATTTT. Full variable domain (outside the CDR3, taken from reference TRBV28 and TRBJ1-5): DVKVTQSSRYLVKRTGEKVFLECVQDMDHENMFWYRQDPGLGLRLIYFSYDVKMKEKGDIPEGYSVSREKKERFSLILESASTNQTSMYLCASTEGRGRQPQHFGDGTRLSIL.

CDR3 residues: CASSIIAGGNQPQHF. CDR3 coding DNA: TGTGCCAGTAGTATCATAGCAGGGGGCAATCAGCCCCAGCATTTT. This chain joins TRBV19 and TRBJ1-5; D might be TRBD1 (6 bases). There are 15 residues in the CDR3. Germline-derived CDR1 and CDR2 are LNHDA and SQIVND (reference sequence). The V gene lost 3 bases and the J gene lost 2 bases, with 11 bases spanning the gap. Using reference TRBV19 and TRBJ1-5 for the parts outside the CDR3, the full variable domain is DGGITQSPKYLFRKEGQNVTLSCEQNLNHDAMYWYRQDPGQGLRLIYYSQIVNDFQKGDIAEGYSVSREKKESFPLTVTSAQKNPTAFYLCASSIIAGGNQPQHFGDGTRLSIL.

The chain uses TRBV5-1 and TRBJ2-1; TRBD1 agrees at 7 bases. J lost 4 bases, V lost 1 base, and 5 bases had no gene match. Germline assignment: CDR1 SGHRS and CDR2 YFSETQ. The CDR3 sequence is 15 residues long. This CDR3 is CASSLKDRAYNEQFF. CDR3 coding DNA: TGCGCCAGCAGCTTGAAAGACAGGGCTTACAATGAGCAGTTCTTC.

The J gene is TRBJ1-5, the V gene TRBV5-6; D is undetermined. This CDR3 contains 13 residues. Germline V lookup: CDR1 SGHDT, CDR2 YYEEEE. V gave up 4 bases and J gave up 7 bases, with 12 bases separating them. The CDR3 DNA is TGTGCCAGCAGCCCTGGGGTGTCCCAGCCCCAGCATTTT. Its protein is CASSPGVSQPQHF.

V usage is TRBV5-8 and J usage is TRBJ1-1; D possibly corresponds to TRBD1 (5 bases). Between the trimmed V and J ends, which lost 7 bases and 5 bases, there was a span of 24 bases. The CDR3 consists of 16 residues. Germline V gene sequence: CDR1 SGHTS, CDR2 YDEGEE. CDR3 DNA: TGTGCCAGCTCGATTCGTGGCGCTTCGGGGCGGACTGAAGCTTTCTTT. Protein: CASSIRGASGRTEAFF.

The genes are TRBV7-9 and TRBJ1-1, with D possibly TRBD1 on 6 matching bases. V was pared by 6 bases and J by 0 bases, with 14 bases between. Germline CDR1 reads SEHNR; CDR2 reads FQNEAQ (reference sequence). The CDR3 is 15 residues long. Here the CDR3 DNA reads TGTGCCAGCAGTCATAACGGACAGCTGAACACTGAAGCTTTCTTT. Protein: CASSHNGQLNTEAFF. Using reference TRBV7-9 and TRBJ1-1 for the parts outside the CDR3, the full variable domain is DTGVSQNPRHKITKRGQNVTFRCDPISEHNRLYWYRQTLGQGPEFLTYFQNEAQLEKSRLLSDRFSAERPKGSFSTLEIQRTEQGDSAMYLCASSHNGQLNTEAFFGQGTRLTVV.

The chain joins TRBV19 to TRBJ1-4, with D unclear. The CDR3 is 14 residues long. Per the germline V gene, CDR1 is LNHDA and CDR2 is SQIVND (reference sequence). V was trimmed by 8 bases and J by 0 bases, leaving 10 bases between them. CDR3 bases: TGTGCCAGTGGCCGGGATGCAACTAATGAAAAACTGTTTTTT. Residues: CASGRDATNEKLFF.

The chain joins TRBV6-1 to TRBJ1-2; D might be TRBD1 (6 bases). This CDR3 contains 14 residues. V dropped 11 bases and J dropped 5 bases, with 21 bases sitting between them. Germline-derived CDR1 and CDR2 are MNHNS and SASEGT. CDR3 coding DNA: TGTGCCTCCCTTGGGATGTGGGGGCGGTATGGCTACACCTTC. Translation gives CASLGMWGRYGYTF.

V is TRBV29-1 and J is TRBJ2-3; D is ambiguous. Trimming took 4 bases from V and 5 from J, leaving 1 base between them. Germline V CDR1 and CDR2: SQVTM, ANQGSEA. The CDR3 consists of 9 residues. The CDR3 spells CSVGDTQYF. The CDR3 region has the DNA TGCAGCGTTGGAGATACGCAGTATTTT.